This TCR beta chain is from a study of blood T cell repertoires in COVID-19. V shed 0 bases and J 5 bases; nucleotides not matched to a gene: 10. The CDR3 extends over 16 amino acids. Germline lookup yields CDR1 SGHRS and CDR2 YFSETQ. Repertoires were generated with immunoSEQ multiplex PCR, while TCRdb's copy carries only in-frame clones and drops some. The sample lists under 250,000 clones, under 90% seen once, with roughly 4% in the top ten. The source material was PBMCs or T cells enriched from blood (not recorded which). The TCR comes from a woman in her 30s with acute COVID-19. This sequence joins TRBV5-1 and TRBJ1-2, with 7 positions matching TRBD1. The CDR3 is CASSLATGTVGYGYTF. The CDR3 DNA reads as TGCGCCAGCAGCTTGGCGACCGGGACAGTAGGATATGGCTACACCTTC.